The table lists the clone carrying this T cell receptor (beta chain) with a few counts. Its antigen remains unknown. From the 5' RACE reads, TCRdb called clonotypes with MiXCR, one entry per CDR3 protein. The top ten clones hold 15% to 20% of a sample with roughly 180,000 distinct CDR3 sequences, 10% to 15% of them seen once. These data come from a study of CD8 T cells in ankylosing spondylitis. Study results and caveats: Matched synovial fluid from ankylosing spondylitis patients was reported to be enriched for disease-linked clones.

CDR1 is SGHAT, CDR2 FQNNGV, per germline. V dropped 2 bases and J dropped 4; count of bases not matched to a gene: 12. The CDR3 spans 19 residues. Sample: blood, either unsorted or a sorted T cell fraction (not recorded which). This rearrangement joins TRBV11-2 to TRBJ2-3; 13 bases are a match to TRBD2. This TCR was sampled from a male donor with ankylosing spondylitis or in good health (not recorded which). The CDR3 spells CASSLIPTSGGAASDTQYF. The CDR3 coding sequence is TGTGCCAGCAGCTTAATACCCACTAGCGGGGGGGCCGCGTCAGATACGCAGTATTTT.